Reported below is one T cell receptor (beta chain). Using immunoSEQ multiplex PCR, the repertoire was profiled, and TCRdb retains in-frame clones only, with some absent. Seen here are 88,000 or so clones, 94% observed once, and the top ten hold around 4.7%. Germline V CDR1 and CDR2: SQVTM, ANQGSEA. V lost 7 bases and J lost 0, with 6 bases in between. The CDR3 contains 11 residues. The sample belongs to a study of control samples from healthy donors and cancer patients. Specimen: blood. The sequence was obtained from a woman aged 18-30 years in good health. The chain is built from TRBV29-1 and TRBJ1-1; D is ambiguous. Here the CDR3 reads CSAIMNTEAFF. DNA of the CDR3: TGCAGCGCTATCATGAACACTGAAGCTTTCTTT.